One and the same sample provided the 20 T cell receptor beta chains below, sequenced in a study of T cell changes during pregnancy in multiple sclerosis. The assay was immunoSEQ multiplex PCR, and TCRdb's table has in-frame clones only and misses some. The data contain 79,000 or so clones, 70% to 90% of them singletons. The specimen comprised peripheral blood, sampled before pregnancy. The receptor source for this set is a female donor with multiple sclerosis, enrolled in a pregnancy study.

The CDR3 bases are TGTGCCAGCAGCCTCGGGACAGGGGGACACACAGATACGCAGTATTTT. Translating gives CASSLGTGGHTDTQYF. The chain uses TRBV5-6 and TRBJ2-3, with 11 bases matching TRBD1. The ends lost 4 bases at V and 2 bases at J; junction bases unmatched: 6. Germline V gene sequence: CDR1 SGHDT, CDR2 YYEEEE. This CDR3 region has 16 residues. Full variable domain (remainder filled in from reference TRBV5-6 and TRBJ2-3): DAGVTQSPTHLIKTRGQQVTLRCSPKSGHDTVSWYQQALGQGPQFIFQYYEEEERQRGNFPDRFSGHQFPNYSSELNVNALLLGDSALYLCASSLGTGGHTDTQYFGPGTRLTVL.

This clone was observed once. The rearrangement joins TRBV29-1 to TRBJ1-5, with D possibly TRBD1 on 6 matching bases. The CDR3 covers 13 residues. Germline V gene lookup returns CDR1 SQVTM and CDR2 ANQGSEA. Trimming took 4 bases from V and 1 from J, leaving 8 bases between them. The CDR3 sequence is CSVADRSNQPQHF. As DNA, the CDR3 is TGCAGCGTTGCGGACAGAAGCAATCAGCCCCAGCATTTT. Full variable domain (missing parts from reference TRBV29-1 and TRBJ1-5): SAVISQKPSRDICQRGTSLTIQCQVDSQVTMMFWYRQQPGQSLTLIATANQGSEATYESGFVIDKFPISRPNLTFSTLTVSNMSPEDSSIYLCSVADRSNQPQHFGDGTRLSIL.

The genes are TRBV11-1 and TRBJ2-1, with D maybe TRBD1 (5 bases). Trimming left V 1 base short and J 7 bases short, with 20 bases between. The CDR3 has 17 residues. The germline V gene encodes CDR1 SGHAT and CDR2 FQDESV (reference sequence). DNA for the CDR3: TGTGCCAGCAGCTTAGGGTGGACACCAGAAGGGTTAAATGAGCAGTTCTTC. It encodes CASSLGWTPEGLNEQFF. The full variable domain, in which reference TRBV11-1 and TRBJ2-1 provide the parts outside the CDR3, is EAEVAQSPRYKITEKSQAVAFWCDPISGHATLYWYRQILGQGPELLVQFQDESVVDDSQLPKDRFSAERLKGVDSTLKIQPAELGDSAMYLCASSLGWTPEGLNEQFFGPGTRLTVL.

This clone has only one observation. The chain has TRBV5-1 and TRBJ2-1; TRBD2 aligns across 9 bases. CDR1 is SGHRS, CDR2 YFSETQ, per germline. V was pared by 2 bases and J by 7 bases, with 7 bases of the junction left unmatched. The CDR3 has 15 residues. CDR3 nucleotides: TGCGCCAGCAGCTTCTTAGCGGGAGCTCAGAATGAGCAGTTCTTC. It yields the protein CASSFLAGAQNEQFF.

The chain links TRBV19 to TRBJ2-5, with 7 bases matching TRBD1. CDR3 length: 13 residues. From germline, CDR1 is LNHDA and CDR2 SQIVND (reference sequence). J gave up 2 bases and V 10 bases, and 7 bases lay outside the gene matches. CDR3 DNA: TGTGCCAATCGACAGGGACCTCAAGAGACCCAGTACTTC. Translated, it gives CANRQGPQETQYF.

The chain combines TRBV7-9 with TRBJ1-2, with a weak D call TRBD1 (5 bases). V dropped 8 bases and J dropped 6 bases, with 16 bases sitting between them. This CDR3 spans 13 amino acids. Germline CDR1 SEHNR, CDR2 FQNEAQ (reference sequence). Here the CDR3 reads CASLTAGSNGYTF. In DNA form, the CDR3 reads TGTGCCAGCCTCACGGCAGGGTCTAATGGCTACACCTTC.

The V gene is TRBV10-3, the J gene TRBJ1-5; D is unclear. Germline V gives CDR1 ENHRY, CDR2 SYGVKD. V was pared by 0 bases and J by 7 bases, with 7 bases between. The CDR3 length is 13 residues. This CDR3 is CAISESREQPQHF. The CDR3 region has the DNA TGTGCCATCAGTGAGTCTCGGGAGCAGCCCCAGCATTTT.

This clone was counted a few times. The V gene is TRBV2, the J gene TRBJ1-4, with D unclear. CDR3 size: 14 residues. V was shortened by 9 bases and J by 0 bases, with 11 bases between the two germline ends. Germline V gene sequence: CDR1 SNHLY, CDR2 FYNNEI. The CDR3 coding sequence is TGTGCCAGGGGCACAGCAGCAACTAATGAAAAACTGTTTTTT. It specifies CARGTAATNEKLFF.

The rearrangement uses TRBV7-9 and TRBJ2-1; 7 nucleotides line up with TRBD1. Germline loops: CDR1 SEHNR, CDR2 FQNEAQ (reference sequence). V shed 5 bases, J shed 3 bases, and the junction held 10 bases outside the gene matches. The CDR3 consists of 16 residues. Written as DNA, the CDR3 is TGTGCCAGCAGCCTCGTCCGGGACAGAGACTACAATGAGCAGTTCTTC. Translating gives CASSLVRDRDYNEQFF.

The V call is TRBV25-1, the J call TRBJ2-7; D is uncertain. The CDR3 has 14 amino acids. V was cut by 10 bases and J by 7 bases, with 23 bases left in between. The germline CDR1 and CDR2 sequences are MGHDK and SYGVNS. In DNA form, the CDR3 reads TGTGCCACCGCATCGTTGGATTGGGTGAGGGAGCAGTACTTC. This encodes CATASLDWVREQYF.

V and J are TRBV18 and TRBJ2-3; maybe TRBD2 (5 bases). The CDR3 runs to 13 residues. Germline-derived CDR1 and CDR2 are KGHSH and LQKENI. The germline V and J ends were trimmed by 8 bases and 6 bases, with 15 bases remaining between them. The CDR3 protein is CASPRGQWDTQYF. CDR3 nucleotides: TGTGCCAGCCCCCGGGGTCAGTGGGATACGCAGTATTTT.

In this sample, this clone turned up once. The chain employs TRBV27 and TRBJ2-3, with 7 bases fitting TRBD2. Germline values: CDR1 MNHEY, CDR2 SMNVEV (reference sequence). The CDR3 covers 17 residues. V was clipped by 1 base and J by 2 bases; unmatched bases: 9. The CDR3 region has the DNA TGTGCCAGCAGTTTATTGGGGACGGGGGGTAACACAGATACGCAGTATTTT. Residues: CASSLLGTGGNTDTQYF.

This CDR3 is CASSIGGHLSTDTQYF. The CDR3 DNA sequence: TGTGCCAGTAGTATAGGAGGACACCTTAGCACAGATACGCAGTATTTT. This chain connects TRBV19 to TRBJ2-3, with D possibly matching TRBD1 (5 bases). In germline, CDR1 is LNHDA, CDR2 SQIVND (reference sequence). The CDR3 extends over 16 amino acids. The V end was cut by 1 base, the J end by 0 bases, with 11 bases between. Complete variable domain (other parts from reference TRBV19 and TRBJ2-3): DGGITQSPKYLFRKEGQNVTLSCEQNLNHDAMYWYRQDPGQGLRLIYYSQIVNDFQKGDIAEGYSVSREKKESFPLTVTSAQKNPTAFYLCASSIGGHLSTDTQYFGPGTRLTVL.

A single count supports this clone. The chain recombines TRBV9 with TRBJ2-7; 14 nucleotides agree with TRBD2. The junction had 11 bases not matched to a gene; V was cut back by 4 bases and J by 2 bases. From germline, CDR1 is SGDLS and CDR2 YYNGEE. There are 18 residues in the CDR3. CDR3 sequence: CASSPQGTSGSSAYEQYF. The CDR3 DNA reads as TGTGCCAGCAGCCCCCAAGGGACTAGCGGGAGTTCAGCCTACGAGCAGTACTTC.

The rearrangement joins TRBV30 to TRBJ1-4, with D perhaps TRBD1 (6 bases). This CDR3 has 14 amino acids. V dropped 2 bases and J dropped 8 bases, with 15 bases sitting between them. Germline loops: CDR1 GTSNPN, CDR2 SVGIG (reference sequence). The DNA of the CDR3 is TGTGCCTGGAGTCGCGGCCAGGGGATAGAAAAACTGTTTTTT. This translates into CAWSRGQGIEKLFF.

The rearrangement joins TRBV6-5 to TRBJ1-1, with TRBD1 identical over 7 bases. CDR1 is MNHEY, CDR2 SVGAGI, per germline. The J segment lost 5 bases and the V segment lost 6 bases, leaving 6 bases of the junction unmatched. The CDR3 totals 13 residues. CDR3 sequence (DNA): TGTGCCAGCAGGGCTACAGGGGTAACTGAAGCTTTCTTT. Protein sequence: CASRATGVTEAFF.

This CDR3 reads CASSGDRGTRNQPQHF. Here the CDR3 DNA reads TGTGCCAGCTCAGGAGACAGGGGCACCAGGAATCAGCCCCAGCATTTT. This sequence joins TRBV18 and TRBJ1-5; TRBD1 aligns across 8 bases. Germline V gene sequence: CDR1 KGHSH, CDR2 LQKENI. The J segment lost 4 bases and the V segment lost 5 bases, leaving 10 bases of the junction unmatched. The CDR3 runs 16 residues. Full variable domain (missing parts from reference TRBV18 and TRBJ1-5): NAGVMQNPRHLVRRRGQEARLRCSPMKGHSHVYWYRQLPEEGLKFMVYLQKENIIDESGMPKERFSAEFPKEGPSILRIQQVVRGDSAAYFCASSGDRGTRNQPQHFGDGTRLSIL.

This clone was observed a few times. The genes are TRBV5-5 and TRBJ1-6; 7 positions agree with TRBD1. Germline CDR1 SGHKS, CDR2 YYEKEE (reference sequence). V lost 5 bases and J lost 8; bases outside the gene matches: 10. The CDR3 length is 15 residues. The CDR3 sequence: CASRGGGQGDSPLHF. The CDR3 DNA follows: TGTGCCAGCAGGGGCGGGGGGCAGGGGGATTCACCCCTCCACTTT.

The V gene is TRBV6-4, the J gene TRBJ2-3, with a tentative D call TRBD2 (5 bases). The CDR3 extends over 15 amino acids. Germline CDR1 reads MRHNA; CDR2 reads SNTAGT. The V end was cut by 3 bases, the J end by 0 bases, with 10 bases between. CDR3 DNA sequence: TGTGCCAGCAGTGAAACTCGGACTAGCACAGATACGCAGTATTTT. This encodes CASSETRTSTDTQYF.

The gene calls are TRBV7-3 and TRBJ2-7; TRBD1 matches 10 bases. With V trimmed by 0 bases and J by 4 bases, 3 bases remained unmatched. Germline loops: CDR1 SGHTA, CDR2 FQGTGA. This CDR3 has 15 amino acids. CDR3 nucleotides: TGTGCCAGCAGCTTAACGGGACAGGGGATATACGAGCAGTACTTC. This sequence encodes CASSLTGQGIYEQYF.